This TCR beta chain derives from a study of CD8+ T cells in alopecia areata. Looking at the study overall: Tofacitinib lasted 6 to 18 months, then 6 months off drug.

Treatment specified: oral pan-JAK inhibitor, 5-10 mg twice daily. CDR3 length: 13 amino acids. V dropped 1 base and J dropped 6 bases, with 7 bases sitting between them. Germline V gene sequence: CDR1 GTSNPN, CDR2 SVGIG (reference sequence). Investigators isolated RNA and reverse transcribed it into cDNA to act as the sequencing template. Repertoires were generated with immunoSEQ multiplex PCR, while TCRdb's copy carries only in-frame clones and drops some. The repertoire holds hundreds of thousands of clones, 60% seen once, with about 0.93% in the top ten. The source was CD4+ T cells sorted from blood, collected around week 53, from a patient treated with tofacitinib. The receptor was derived from a human donor with alopecia areata. The V and J genes are TRBV30 and TRBJ1-6; weak D call: TRBD1 (5 bases). The CDR3 nucleotides read TGTGCCTGGAGTGACAGGACTAATTCACCCCTCCACTTT. Residues: CAWSDRTNSPLHF. The whole variable domain, filled in from reference TRBV30 and TRBJ1-6, reads SQTIHQWPATLVQPVGSPLSLECTVEGTSNPNLYWYRQAAGRGLQLLFYSVGIGQISSEVPQNLSASRPQDRQFILSSKKLLLSDSGFYLCAWSDRTNSPLHFGNGTRLTVT.